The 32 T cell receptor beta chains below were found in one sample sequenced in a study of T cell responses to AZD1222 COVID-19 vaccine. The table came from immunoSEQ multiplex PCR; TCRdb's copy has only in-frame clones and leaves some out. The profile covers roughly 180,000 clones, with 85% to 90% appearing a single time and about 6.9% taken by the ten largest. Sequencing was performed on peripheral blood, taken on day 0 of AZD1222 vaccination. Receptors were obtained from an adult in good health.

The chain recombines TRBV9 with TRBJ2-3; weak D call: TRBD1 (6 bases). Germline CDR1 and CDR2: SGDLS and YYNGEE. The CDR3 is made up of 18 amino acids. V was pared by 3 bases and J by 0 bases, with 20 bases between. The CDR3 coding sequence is TGTGCCAGCAGCGCGACCTCCGGGACACCTACTAGCACAGATACGCAGTATTTT. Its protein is CASSATSGTPTSTDTQYF.

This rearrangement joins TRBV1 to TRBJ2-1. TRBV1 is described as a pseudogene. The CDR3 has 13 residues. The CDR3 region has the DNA TGCACCAGCAGCCAGATTTGGTACAATGAGCAGTTCTTC. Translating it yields CTSSQIWYNEQFF.

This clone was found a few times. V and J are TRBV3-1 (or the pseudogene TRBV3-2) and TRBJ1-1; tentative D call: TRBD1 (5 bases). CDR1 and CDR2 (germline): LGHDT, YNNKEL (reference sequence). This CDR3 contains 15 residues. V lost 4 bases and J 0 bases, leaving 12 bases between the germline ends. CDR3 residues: CASSRTTSLNTEAFF. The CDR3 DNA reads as TGTGCCAGCAGCCGGACAACATCACTGAACACTGAAGCTTTCTTT.

The CDR3 sequence is CASSQGTGHQPQHF. The DNA for the CDR3 is TGTGCCAGCAGCCAAGGGACAGGGCATCAGCCCCAGCATTTT. The chain has TRBV4-2 and TRBJ1-5; 8 bases are a match to TRBD1. The germline V gene encodes CDR1 LGHNA and CDR2 YNFKEQ. The V gene end was trimmed by 1 base and the J gene end by 5 bases; junction bases not matched to a gene: 1. This CDR3 is built from 14 residues.

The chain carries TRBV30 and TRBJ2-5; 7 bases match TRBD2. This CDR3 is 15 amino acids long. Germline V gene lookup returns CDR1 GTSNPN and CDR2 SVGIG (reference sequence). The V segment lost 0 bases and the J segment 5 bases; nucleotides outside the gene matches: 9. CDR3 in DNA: TGTGCCTGGAGTGTATGGGGGGGAGGGCATGAGACCCAGTACTTC. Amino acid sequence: CAWSVWGGGHETQYF.

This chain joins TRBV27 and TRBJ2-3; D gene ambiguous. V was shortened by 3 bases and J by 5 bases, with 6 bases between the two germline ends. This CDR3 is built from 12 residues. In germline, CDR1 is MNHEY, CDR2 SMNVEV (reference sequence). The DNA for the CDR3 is TGTGCCAGCAGTTTCTTTGGAGATACGCAGTATTTT. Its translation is CASSFFGDTQYF.

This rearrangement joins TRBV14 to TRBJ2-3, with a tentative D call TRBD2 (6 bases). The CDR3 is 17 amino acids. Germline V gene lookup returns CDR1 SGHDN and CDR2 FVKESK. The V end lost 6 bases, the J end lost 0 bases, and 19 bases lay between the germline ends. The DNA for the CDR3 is TGTGCCAGCAGGGGCGGGGATTCTAGATCTAGCACAGATACGCAGTATTTT. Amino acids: CASRGGDSRSSTDTQYF.

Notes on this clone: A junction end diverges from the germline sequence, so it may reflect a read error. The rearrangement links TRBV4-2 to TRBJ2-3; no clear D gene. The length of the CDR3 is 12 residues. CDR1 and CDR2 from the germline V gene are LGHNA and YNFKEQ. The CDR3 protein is CASESSTFGVHF. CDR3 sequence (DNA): TGTGCCAGCGAATCGTCAACCTTCGGTGTACATTTT.

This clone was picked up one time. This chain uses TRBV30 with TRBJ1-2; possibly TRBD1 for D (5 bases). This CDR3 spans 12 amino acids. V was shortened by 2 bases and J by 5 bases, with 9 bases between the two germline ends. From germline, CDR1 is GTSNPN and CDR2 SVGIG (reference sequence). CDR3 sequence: CAWSSQGYGYTF. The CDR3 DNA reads TGTGCCTGGAGTAGTCAGGGTTATGGCTACACCTTC.

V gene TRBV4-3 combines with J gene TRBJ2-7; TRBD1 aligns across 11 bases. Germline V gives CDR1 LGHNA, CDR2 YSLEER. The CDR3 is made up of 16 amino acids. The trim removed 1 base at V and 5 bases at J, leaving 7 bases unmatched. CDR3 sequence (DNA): TGCGCCAGCAGCCAAGTCGTCAAGGGACAGGGGGACGAGCAGTACTTC. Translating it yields CASSQVVKGQGDEQYF.

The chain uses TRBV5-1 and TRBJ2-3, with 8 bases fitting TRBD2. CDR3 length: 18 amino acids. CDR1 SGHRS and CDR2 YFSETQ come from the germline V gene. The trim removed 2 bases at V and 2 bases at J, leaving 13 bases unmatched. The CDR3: CASSFVATSGGATDTQYF. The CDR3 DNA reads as TGCGCCAGCAGCTTTGTGGCGACAAGCGGGGGAGCCACAGATACGCAGTATTTT.

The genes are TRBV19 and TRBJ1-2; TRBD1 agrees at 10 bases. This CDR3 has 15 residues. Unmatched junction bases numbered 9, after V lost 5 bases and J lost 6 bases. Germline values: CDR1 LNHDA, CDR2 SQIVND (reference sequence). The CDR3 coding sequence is TGTGCCAGTAGTGATACCGGGACAGGGGTCGATGGCTACACCTTC. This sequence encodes CASSDTGTGVDGYTF.

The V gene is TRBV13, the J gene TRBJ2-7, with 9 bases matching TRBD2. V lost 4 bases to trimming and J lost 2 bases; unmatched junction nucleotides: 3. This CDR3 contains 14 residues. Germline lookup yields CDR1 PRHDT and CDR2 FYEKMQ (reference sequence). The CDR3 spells CASSSRGGTYEQYF. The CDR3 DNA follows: TGTGCCAGCAGCTCGCGGGGGGGCACCTACGAGCAGTACTTC.

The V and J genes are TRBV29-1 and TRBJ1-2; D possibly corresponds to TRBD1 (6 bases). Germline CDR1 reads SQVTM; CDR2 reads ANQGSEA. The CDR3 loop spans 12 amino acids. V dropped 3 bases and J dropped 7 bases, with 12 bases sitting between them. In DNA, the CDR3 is TGCAGCGTTGAGAGGGGGTCGGGTGGCTACACCTTC. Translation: CSVERGSGGYTF.

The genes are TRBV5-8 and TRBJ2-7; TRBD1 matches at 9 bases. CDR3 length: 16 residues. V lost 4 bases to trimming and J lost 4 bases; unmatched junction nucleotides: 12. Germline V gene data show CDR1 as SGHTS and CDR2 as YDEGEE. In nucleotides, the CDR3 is TGTGCCAGCAGCCCCCCCGCGACAGGGGGTCTATACGAGCAGTACTTC. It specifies CASSPPATGGLYEQYF.

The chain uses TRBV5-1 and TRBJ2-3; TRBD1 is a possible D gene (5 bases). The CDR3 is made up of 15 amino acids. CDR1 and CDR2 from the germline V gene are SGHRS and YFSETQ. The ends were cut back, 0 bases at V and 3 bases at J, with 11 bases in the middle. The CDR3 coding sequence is TGCGCCAGCAGCTTGGGTCAGGGTCGAACAGATACGCAGTATTTT. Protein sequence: CASSLGQGRTDTQYF.

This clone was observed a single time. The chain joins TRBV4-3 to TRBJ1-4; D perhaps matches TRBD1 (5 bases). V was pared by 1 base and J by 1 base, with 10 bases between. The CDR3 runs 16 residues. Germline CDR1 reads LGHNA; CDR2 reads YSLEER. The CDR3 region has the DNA TGCGCCAGCAGCCAAGCCTTTCAGGGAACTAATGAAAAACTGTTTTTT. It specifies CASSQAFQGTNEKLFF.

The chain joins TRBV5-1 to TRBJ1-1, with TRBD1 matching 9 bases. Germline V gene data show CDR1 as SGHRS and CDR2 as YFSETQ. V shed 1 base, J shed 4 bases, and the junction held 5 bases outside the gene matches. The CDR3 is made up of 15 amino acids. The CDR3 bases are TGCGCCAGCAGCTTGACAGGGGGCAGGGGCACTGAAGCTTTCTTT. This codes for CASSLTGGRGTEAFF.

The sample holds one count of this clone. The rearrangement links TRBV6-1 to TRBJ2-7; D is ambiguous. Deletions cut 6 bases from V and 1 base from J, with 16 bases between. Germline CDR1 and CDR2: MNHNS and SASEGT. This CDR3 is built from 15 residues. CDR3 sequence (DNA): TGTGCCAGCAGCCATTATGGGCCGGATTCCTACGAGCAGTACTTC. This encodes CASSHYGPDSYEQYF.

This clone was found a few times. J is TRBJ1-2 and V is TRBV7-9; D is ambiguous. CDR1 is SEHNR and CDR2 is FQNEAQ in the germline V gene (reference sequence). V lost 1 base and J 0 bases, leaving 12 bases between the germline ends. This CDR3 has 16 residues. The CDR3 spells CASSLGGGRSNYGYTF. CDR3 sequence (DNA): TGTGCCAGCAGCTTAGGTGGCGGCAGATCTAACTATGGCTACACCTTC.

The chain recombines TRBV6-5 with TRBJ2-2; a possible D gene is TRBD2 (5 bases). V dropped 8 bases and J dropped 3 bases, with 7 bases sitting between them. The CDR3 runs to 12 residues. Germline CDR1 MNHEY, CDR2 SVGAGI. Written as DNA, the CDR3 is TGTGCCAGCGGGCGGGACACCGGGGAGCTGTTTTTT. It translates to CASGRDTGELFF.

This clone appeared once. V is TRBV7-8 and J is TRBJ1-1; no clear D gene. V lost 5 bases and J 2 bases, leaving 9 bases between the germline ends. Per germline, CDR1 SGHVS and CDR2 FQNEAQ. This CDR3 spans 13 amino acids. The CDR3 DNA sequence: TGTGCCAGCAGCCGAAACGCTAACACTGAAGCTTTCTTT. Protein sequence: CASSRNANTEAFF.

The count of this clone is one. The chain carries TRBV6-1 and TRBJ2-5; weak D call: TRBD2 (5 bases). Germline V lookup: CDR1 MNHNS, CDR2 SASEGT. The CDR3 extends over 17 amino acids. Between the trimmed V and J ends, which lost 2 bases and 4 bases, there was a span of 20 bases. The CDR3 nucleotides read TGTGCCAGCAGTGAACGTTCTGAGGGTTGGTTGGTAGAGACCCAGTACTTC. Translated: CASSERSEGWLVETQYF.

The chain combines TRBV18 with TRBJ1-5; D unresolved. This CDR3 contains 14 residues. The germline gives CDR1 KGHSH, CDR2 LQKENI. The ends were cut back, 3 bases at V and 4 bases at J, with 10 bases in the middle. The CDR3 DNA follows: TGTGCCAGCTCACCTAGCGCTGCAAATCAGCCCCAGCATTTT. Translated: CASSPSAANQPQHF.

The CDR3 region is CSASWGLNEQFF. For the CDR3, the DNA is TGCAGTGCTAGTTGGGGGTTAAATGAGCAGTTCTTC. The chain combines TRBV20-1 with TRBJ2-1; D may correspond to TRBD1 or TRBD2 (5 bases each). Trimming shortened V by 3 bases and J by 7 bases, and 10 bases separated the two germline ends. Germline assignment: CDR1 DFQATT and CDR2 SNEGSKA (reference sequence). The length of the CDR3 is 12 residues.

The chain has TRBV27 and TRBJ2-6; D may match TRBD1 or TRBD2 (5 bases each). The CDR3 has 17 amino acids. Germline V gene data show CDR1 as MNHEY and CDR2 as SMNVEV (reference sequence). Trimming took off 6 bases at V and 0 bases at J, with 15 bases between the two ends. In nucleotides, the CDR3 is TGTGCCAGCAGCCATCAGGGACGGAGCTCTGGGGCCAACGTCCTGACTTTC. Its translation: CASSHQGRSSGANVLTF. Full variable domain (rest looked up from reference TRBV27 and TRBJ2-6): EAQVTQNPRYLITVTGKKLTVTCSQNMNHEYMSWYRQDPGLGLRQIYYSMNVEVTDKGDVPEGYKVSRKEKRNFPLILESPSPNQTSLYFCASSHQGRSSGANVLTFGAGSRLTVL.

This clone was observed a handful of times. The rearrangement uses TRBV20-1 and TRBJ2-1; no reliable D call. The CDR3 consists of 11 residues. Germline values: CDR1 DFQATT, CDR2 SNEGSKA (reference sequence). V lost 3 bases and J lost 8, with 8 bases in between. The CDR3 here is CSASIFYEQFF. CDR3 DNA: TGCAGTGCTAGTATTTTCTATGAGCAGTTCTTC.

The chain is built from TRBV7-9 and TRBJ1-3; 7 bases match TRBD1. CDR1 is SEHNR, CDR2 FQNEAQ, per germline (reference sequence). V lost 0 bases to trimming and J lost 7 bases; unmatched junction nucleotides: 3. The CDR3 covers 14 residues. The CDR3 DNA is TGTGCCAGCAGCTTAGCTGAGGGGGCGAACACCATATATTTT. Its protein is CASSLAEGANTIYF. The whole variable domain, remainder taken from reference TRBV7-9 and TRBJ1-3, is DTGVSQNPRHKITKRGQNVTFRCDPISEHNRLYWYRQTLGQGPEFLTYFQNEAQLEKSRLLSDRFSAERPKGSFSTLEIQRTEQGDSAMYLCASSLAEGANTIYFGEGSWLTVV.

Here the CDR3 reads CASSPAGRSYEQYV. The DNA of the CDR3 is TGTGCCAGCTCACCGGCAGGCCGCTCCTACGAGCAGTACGTC. The V gene is TRBV18, the J gene TRBJ2-7, with no clear D. CDR1 is KGHSH, CDR2 LQKENI, per germline. V lost 3 bases, J lost 0 bases, and 9 bases lay in between. This CDR3 has 14 amino acids.

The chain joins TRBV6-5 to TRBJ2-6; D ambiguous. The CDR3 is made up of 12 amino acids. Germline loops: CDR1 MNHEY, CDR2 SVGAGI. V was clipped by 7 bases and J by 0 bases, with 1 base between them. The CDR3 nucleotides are TGTGCCAGCATCTCTGGGGCCAACGTCCTGACTTTC. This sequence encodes CASISGANVLTF.

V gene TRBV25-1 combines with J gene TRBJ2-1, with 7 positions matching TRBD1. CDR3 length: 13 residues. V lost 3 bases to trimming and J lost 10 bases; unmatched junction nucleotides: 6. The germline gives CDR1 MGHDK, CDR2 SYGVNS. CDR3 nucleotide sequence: TGTGCCAGCAGTGATCACAGGGGTGGAGAGCAGTTCTTC. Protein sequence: CASSDHRGGEQFF.

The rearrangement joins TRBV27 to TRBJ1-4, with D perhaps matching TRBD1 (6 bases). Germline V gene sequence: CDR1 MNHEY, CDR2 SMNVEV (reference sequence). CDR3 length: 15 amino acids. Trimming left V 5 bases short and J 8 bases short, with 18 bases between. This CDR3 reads CASSPNSGQLEKLFF. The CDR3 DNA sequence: TGTGCCAGCAGTCCAAATTCCGGACAGCTGGAAAAACTGTTTTTT.